This TCR beta chain is drawn from a study of T cell responses to AZD1222 COVID-19 vaccine. Study-level results: Spike-wide coverage was observed for vaccine-associated CD4 TCRs, with dominant responses at 160-218 and 743-854.

Assay used: immunoSEQ multiplex PCR; TCRdb lists only in-frame clones, some missing. The sample lists some 100,000 clones; approximately 90% were seen once. The J segment lost 2 bases and the V segment lost 4 bases, leaving 9 bases of the junction unmatched. Germline CDR1 is SGHRS and CDR2 is YFSETQ. CDR3 length: 17 amino acids. Note on this clone: The antigen is not known.

The TCR sequence derives from an adult who received the AZD1222 COVID-19 vaccine. The input for sequencing was peripheral blood, taken 28 days after the second AZD1222 dose. The chain links TRBV5-1 to TRBJ2-3, with TRBD2 identical over 11 bases. In DNA form, the CDR3 reads TGCGCCAGCAGCCGGGTCCTAGCGGGGGGATACACAGATACGCAGTATTTT. Encoded protein: CASSRVLAGGYTDTQYF.